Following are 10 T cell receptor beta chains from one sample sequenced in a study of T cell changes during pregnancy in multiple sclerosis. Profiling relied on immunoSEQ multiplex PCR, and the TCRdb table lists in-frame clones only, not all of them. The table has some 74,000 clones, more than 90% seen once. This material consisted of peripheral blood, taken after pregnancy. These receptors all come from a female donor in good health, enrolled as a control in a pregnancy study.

The chain's CDR3 is CASSAARDEKLFF. The CDR3 DNA reads as TGTGCCAGCAGCGCCGCGAGGGATGAAAAACTGTTTTTT. The rearrangement joins TRBV7-6 to TRBJ1-4; D gene ambiguous. This CDR3 has 13 residues. V was shortened by 5 bases and J by 6 bases, with 10 bases between the two germline ends. Germline CDR1 reads SGHVS; CDR2 reads FNYEAQ. Together with reference TRBV7-6 and TRBJ1-4, the CDR3 gives the full variable domain: GAGVSQSPRYKVTKRGQDVALRCDPISGHVSLYWYRQALGQGPEFLTYFNYEAQQDKSGLPNDRFSAERPEGSISTLTIQRTEQRDSAMYRCASSAARDEKLFFGSGTQLSVL.

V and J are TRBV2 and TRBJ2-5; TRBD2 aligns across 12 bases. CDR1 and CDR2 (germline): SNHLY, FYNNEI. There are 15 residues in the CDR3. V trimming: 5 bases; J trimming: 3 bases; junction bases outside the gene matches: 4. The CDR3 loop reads CASSPRTSGEETQYF. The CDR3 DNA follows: TGTGCCAGCAGTCCCAGGACTAGCGGGGAAGAGACCCAGTACTTC.

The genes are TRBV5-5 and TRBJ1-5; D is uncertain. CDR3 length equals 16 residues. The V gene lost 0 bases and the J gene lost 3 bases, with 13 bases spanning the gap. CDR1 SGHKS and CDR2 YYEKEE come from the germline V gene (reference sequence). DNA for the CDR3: TGTGCCAGCAGCTTGGGTGGCGGGGTCCTCAATCAGCCCCAGCATTTT. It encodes CASSLGGGVLNQPQHF.

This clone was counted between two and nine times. CDR3 in amino acids: CASSLEMVPAFF. CDR3 sequence (DNA): TGTGCCAGCAGTTTAGAGATGGTTCCAGCTTTCTTT. The J gene is TRBJ1-1, the V gene TRBV28; D unresolved. CDR1 and CDR2 from the germline V gene are MDHEN and SYDVKM. V was clipped by 2 bases and J by 10 bases, with 11 bases between them. CDR3 length equals 12 residues.

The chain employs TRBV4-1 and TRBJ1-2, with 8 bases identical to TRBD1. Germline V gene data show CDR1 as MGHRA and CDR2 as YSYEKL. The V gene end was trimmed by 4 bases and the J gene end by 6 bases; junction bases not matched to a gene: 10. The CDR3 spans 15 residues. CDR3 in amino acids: CASSPPDREWNGYTF. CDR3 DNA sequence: TGCGCCAGCAGCCCTCCGGACAGGGAATGGAATGGCTACACCTTC.

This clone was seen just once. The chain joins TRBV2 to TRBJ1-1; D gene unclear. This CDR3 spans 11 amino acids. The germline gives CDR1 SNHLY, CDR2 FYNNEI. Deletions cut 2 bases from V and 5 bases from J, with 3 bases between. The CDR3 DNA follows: TGTGCCAGCAGTGAACGGACTGAAGCTTTCTTT. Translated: CASSERTEAFF.

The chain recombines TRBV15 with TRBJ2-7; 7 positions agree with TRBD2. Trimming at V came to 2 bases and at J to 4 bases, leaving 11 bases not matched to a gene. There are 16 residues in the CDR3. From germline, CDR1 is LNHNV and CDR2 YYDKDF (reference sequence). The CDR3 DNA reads TGTGCCACCAGCAGATCCCCGGGGGAGGGAAGGTACGAGCAGTACTTC. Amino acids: CATSRSPGEGRYEQYF.

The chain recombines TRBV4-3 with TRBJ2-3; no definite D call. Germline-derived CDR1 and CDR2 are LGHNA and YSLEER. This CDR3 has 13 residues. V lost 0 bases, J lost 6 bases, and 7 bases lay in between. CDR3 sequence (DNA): TGCGCCAGCAGCCAAGATAGTCCCGATACGCAGTATTTT. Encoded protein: CASSQDSPDTQYF.

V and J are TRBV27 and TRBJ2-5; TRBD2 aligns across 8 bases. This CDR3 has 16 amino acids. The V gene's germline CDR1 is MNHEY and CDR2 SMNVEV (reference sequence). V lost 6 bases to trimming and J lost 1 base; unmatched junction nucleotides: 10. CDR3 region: CASRLGAGEPQETQYF. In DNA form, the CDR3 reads TGTGCCAGCAGGCTCGGAGCGGGGGAGCCCCAAGAGACCCAGTACTTC.

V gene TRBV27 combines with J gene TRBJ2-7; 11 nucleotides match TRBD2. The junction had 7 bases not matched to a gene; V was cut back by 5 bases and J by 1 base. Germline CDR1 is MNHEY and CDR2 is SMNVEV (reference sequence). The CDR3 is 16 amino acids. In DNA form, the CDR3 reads TGTGCCAGCAGTCAATATAGCGGGGGGGCTTCCTACGAGCAGTACTTC. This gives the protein CASSQYSGGASYEQYF.